This T cell receptor beta chain was identified in a study of tumor-infiltrating lymphocytes in primary liver carcinoma. Germline DNA was also extracted, with blood RNA taken from unsorted whole blood. CDR3 length: 14 residues. Using a constant-region primer together with ProtoScript II reverse transcriptase, TCR beta cDNA was made from around 500 ng of total RNA. Sequencing libraries for TCR beta derived from three nested multiplex PCR rounds that used slightly modified ARM-PCR. A C-beta reverse primer was combined with TRBV1-TRBV30 forward primers in the first two PCR rounds, and each round had about 10 cycles. TCRdb redid the calling of the multiplex PCR reads with MiXCR, one entry per CDR3 protein. The data hold a few hundred thousand distinct CDR3 sequences, with about 50% observed a single time. As regards this clonotype: Germline is not matched at one junction end, which may reflect a read error.

The chain uses TRBV12-3 or TRBV12-4 and TRBJ2-7; 7 bases fit TRBD1. The clonotype originates from a woman aged 25 to 39 with primary liver carcinoma and hepatitis B virus infection. Input material: peripheral blood. CDR3 sequence: CASSLSEGQREQYF. For the CDR3, the DNA is TGTGCCAGCAGTTTATCAGAGGGACAGCGCGAGCAATACTTC.